A selection of T cell receptor beta chains follows, all from one sample in a study of blood T cell repertoires in COVID-19. Data came from immunoSEQ multiplex PCR; TCRdb stores just in-frame clones and leaves some out. This table has roughly 95,000 clones, around 90% appearing once. The sequenced sample was peripheral blood. These receptors were taken from a woman aged 45-60 years in a cohort sampled during active COVID-19. Each CDR3 is given with its conserved first and last residue. A D gene is named only where the DNA matches it firmly. Some rows mark clone size as missing; the rest say once, few, many or name a class of expanded clone.

D	V	J	size	DNA	CDR3
.	TRBV28	TRBJ1-4	.	TGTGCCAGCAGCCTAGGGGGTACTGGAGAAAAACTGTTTTTT	CASSLGGTGEKLFF
TRBD2	TRBV6-1	TRBJ2-4	.	TGTGCCAGCAGTGAAGGGACTAGCGGGAGTGGAAACATTCAGTACTTC	CASSEGTSGSGNIQYF
TRBD1	TRBV11-3	TRBJ2-7	.	TGTGCCAGCAGCTTACGGACAGGATACTACGAGCAGTACTTC	CASSLRTGYYEQYF
.	TRBV12-3/TRBV12-4	TRBJ2-7	once	TGTGCCAGCAGTTTAGGGCCATCCTACGAGCAGTACTTC	CASSLGPSYEQYF
TRBD1	TRBV4-1	TRBJ2-5	.	TGCGCCAGCAGCCAAATCGTAAGGGGGCTGGAGACCCAGTACTTC	CASSQIVRGLETQYF
TRBD1	TRBV10-3	TRBJ2-3	.	TGTGCCATCAGTGACAAGATAGGACAGGGGGCCAACTATCTGGATACGCAGTATTTT	CAISDKIGQGANYLDTQYF
TRBD1	TRBV5-1	TRBJ1-1	.	TGCGCCAGCCGGTTGACAGGGATGAACACTGAAGCTTTCTTT	CASRLTGMNTEAFF
.	TRBV5-4	TRBJ1-5	once	TGTGCCAGCAGCTTGTTGGGCGAACCCCAGCATTTT	CASSLLGEPQHF
.	TRBV6-4	TRBJ1-1	.	TGTGCCAGCAGTGACCCCGGGATCGCCGCTGAAGCTTTCTTT	CASSDPGIAAEAFF
.	TRBV5-1	TRBJ2-5	.	TGCGCCAGCAGAGGGGGGGGTCAAGAGACCCAGTACTTC	CASRGGGQETQYF
.	TRBV7-2	TRBJ2-3	few	TGTGCCAGCAGTTCCAGGGGCGGTGGGACAGATACGCAGTATTTT	CASSSRGGGTDTQYF
.	TRBV4-1	TRBJ2-7	.	TGCGCCAGCAGCCAAGGGGGACACTACGAGCAGTACTTC	CASSQGGHYEQYF